This T cell receptor beta chain comes out of a study of blood T cell repertoires in COVID-19. Only in-frame clones appear in the TCRdb table, and some are missing; sequencing was by immunoSEQ multiplex PCR. The sample holds approximately 350,000 clones; less than 90% are singletons and the top ten take 5.1%. Per the germline V gene, CDR1 is MNHEY and CDR2 is SVGAGI. The CDR3 contains 12 residues. V trimming: 5 bases; J trimming: 10 bases; junction bases outside the gene matches: 3. This clone was seen a single time. The chain joins TRBV6-5 to TRBJ1-1, with 11 bases aligning to TRBD1. Source material: PBMCs or T cells enriched from blood (not recorded which). The clonotype originates from a woman aged 50 to 60 who had recovered from COVID-19. CDR3 protein: CASSPDRGRAFF. The CDR3 DNA reads TGTGCCAGCAGTCCGGACAGGGGGCGAGCTTTCTTT.